This T cell receptor (beta chain) appears in the sequencing data of a study of blood T cell repertoires in COVID-19. Across the study: COVID-19 samples, acute and convalescent, were from the United States, Italy and Spain. Sources were T cells, B-cell-depleted T cells, or PBMCs; the material itself was cDNA or gDNA.

The CDR3 runs to 20 residues. Germline loops: CDR1 MGHRA, CDR2 YSYEKL. Trimming took off 0 bases at V and 0 bases at J, with 20 bases between the two ends. Original data processing: Scientists estimated how many nucleated cells there were by amplifying reference gene primers. The method was immunoSEQ multiplex PCR; TCRdb's version includes in-frame clones alone and lacks a portion of them. Clone size and V and J calls were adopted from that table, with D and trimming inferred from the DNA. This sample has nearly 11,000 clones, with about 83% found just once. The chain couples TRBV4-1 to TRBJ1-4, with unresolved D. This receptor was taken from a man in his fifties with active COVID-19. Specimen: peripheral blood. The CDR3: CASSQEGFVDSITTNEKLFF. The CDR3 region has the DNA TGCGCCAGCAGCCAAGAAGGATTTGTGGATAGCATCACAACTAATGAAAAACTGTTTTTT.